Presented here are 17 T cell receptor beta chains from one specimen sequenced in a study of response to subunit inactivated influenza vaccine. TCRdb independently ran MiXCR on the RT-PCR reads; one entry per CDR3 protein. The table lists under 200,000 distinct CDR3 sequences, around 10% of them singletons. Source: CD8+ T cells sorted from PBMCs, taken 23 to 25 months after vaccination. These TCRs come from a man aged 45-69 years who received an inactivated influenza vaccine.

The genes are TRBV15 and TRBJ1-2; 7 bases are shared with TRBD1. The CDR3 covers 16 residues. In germline, CDR1 is LNHNV, CDR2 YYDKDF (reference sequence). With 0 bases clipped from V and 4 bases from J, the junction kept 8 bases outside the gene matches. The CDR3 bases are TGTGCCACCAGCAGAGATTTCGAAGGGGGCCGCTATGGCTACACCTTC. This gives the protein CATSRDFEGGRYGYTF.

This clonotype came up a few times. The gene calls are TRBV28 and TRBJ2-7; 8 nucleotides match TRBD1. CDR1 is MDHEN, CDR2 SYDVKM, per germline. CDR3 length equals 15 residues. Losses at the gene ends were 5 bases for V and 4 bases for J; bases not matched to a gene: 10. DNA for the CDR3: TGTGCCAGCAGTACCCCGACAGGGGTCCCTTACGAGCAGTACTTC. Its translation is CASSTPTGVPYEQYF.

This clonotype was seen repeatedly, ten times or more. The J gene is TRBJ1-2, the V gene TRBV4-3; tentatively, D is TRBD1 (6 bases). Germline CDR1 is LGHNA and CDR2 is YSLEER. V lost 0 bases to trimming and J lost 7 bases, with 12 bases between them. The CDR3 totals 14 residues. This chain's CDR3 is CASSQDARGFGYTF. The CDR3 region has the DNA TGCGCCAGCAGCCAAGATGCCAGGGGCTTTGGCTACACCTTC.

This sequence joins TRBV20-1 and TRBJ2-5; D uncertain. The germline V and J ends were trimmed by 7 bases and 0 bases, with 12 bases remaining between them. The CDR3 spans 13 residues. CDR1 is DFQATT, CDR2 SNEGSKA, per germline (reference sequence). CDR3 sequence (DNA): TGCAGTGTGGCGATGGGATACCAAGAGACCCAGTACTTC. It specifies CSVAMGYQETQYF.

This clonotype was picked up a small number of times. V usage is TRBV7-6 and J usage is TRBJ2-5; no reliable D call. Trimming pared 3 bases from V and 5 bases from J, leaving 16 bases between. Germline CDR1 and CDR2: SGHVS and FNYEAQ. The CDR3 length is 15 residues. CDR3 nucleotides: TGTGCCAGCAGCTTCTCCCCGGCCTCCGGGGAGACCCAGTACTTC. It yields the protein CASSFSPASGETQYF.

V usage is TRBV20-1 and J usage is TRBJ2-4; a weak D match, TRBD2 (6 bases). Trimming pared 5 bases from V and 1 base from J, leaving 18 bases between. Germline V lookup: CDR1 DFQATT, CDR2 SNEGSKA (reference sequence). The length of the CDR3 is 16 residues. The CDR3, as DNA: TGCAGTGCTGAAAGCCGGCGGAGGGAGGCCAAAAACATTCAGTACTTC. Encoded protein: CSAESRRREAKNIQYF.

J is TRBJ2-2 and V is TRBV10-3; 7 positions match TRBD1. CDR1 is ENHRY, CDR2 SYGVKD, per germline. V lost 11 bases and J lost 0; bases outside the gene matches: 9. CDR3 length: 15 residues. The CDR3 bases are TGTGCCGCCGAACAGGGGCGATCGAACACCGGGGAGCTGTTTTTT. It codes for CAAEQGRSNTGELFF.

This clonotype came up a few times. This rearrangement joins TRBV3-1 to TRBJ2-2; perhaps D is TRBD1 or TRBD2 (5 bases each). The CDR3 consists of 15 residues. Trimming pared 4 bases from V and 0 bases from J, leaving 9 bases between. Germline values: CDR1 LGHDT, CDR2 YNNKEL (reference sequence). This CDR3 is CASSRDEANTGELFF. In DNA form, the CDR3 reads TGTGCCAGCAGCCGGGACGAAGCGAACACCGGGGAGCTGTTTTTT.

This clonotype was detected a few times. This chain links TRBV7-9 with TRBJ1-2; no clear D gene. Germline-derived CDR1 and CDR2 are SEHNR and FQNEAQ (reference sequence). The ends were cut back, 5 bases at V and 0 bases at J, with 10 bases in the middle. This CDR3 is built from 14 residues. CDR3 in amino acids: CASSDEGTNYGYTF. As DNA, the CDR3 is TGTGCCAGCAGCGACGAGGGTACTAACTATGGCTACACCTTC.

The table lists this clonotype with a few counts. V gene TRBV20-1 combines with J gene TRBJ2-3, with D perhaps TRBD1 (6 bases). CDR3 length equals 17 residues. The V end was cut by 0 bases, the J end by 2 bases, with 18 bases between. From germline, CDR1 is DFQATT and CDR2 SNEGSKA (reference sequence). CDR3 sequence (DNA): TGCAGTGCTAGAGATATTCGCGGACAGCTGATCACAGATACGCAGTATTTT. Translating gives CSARDIRGQLITDTQYF.

This chain uses TRBV4-3 with TRBJ1-2; 9 bases map to TRBD1. V was pared by 2 bases and J by 6 bases, with 7 bases of the junction left unmatched. Germline CDR1 and CDR2: LGHNA and YSLEER. The CDR3 loop spans 15 amino acids. The CDR3 bases are TGCGCCAGCAGCCAAAGACAGGGGGATCTTAATGGCTACACCTTC. Encoded protein: CASSQRQGDLNGYTF.

V usage is TRBV30 and J usage is TRBJ2-3; D possibly matches TRBD1 or TRBD2 (5 bases each). The V gene's germline CDR1 is GTSNPN and CDR2 SVGIG (reference sequence). The CDR3 sequence is 13 residues long. Trimming took off 2 bases at V and 2 bases at J, with 8 bases between the two ends. The CDR3, as DNA: TGTGCCTGGAGTTGGGGGACCACAGATACGCAGTATTTT. As protein: CAWSWGTTDTQYF.

This clonotype has a count of ten or more. The V call is TRBV7-9, the J call TRBJ2-1, with TRBD1 matching 7 bases. Germline V lookup: CDR1 SEHNR, CDR2 FQNEAQ (reference sequence). J gave up 5 bases and V 1 base, and 8 bases lay outside the gene matches. This CDR3 is 16 amino acids long. CDR3 sequence reads: CASSLVGGQGDNEQFF. Here the CDR3 DNA reads TGTGCCAGCAGCTTAGTCGGCGGTCAGGGGGACAATGAGCAGTTCTTC.

Only a few counts were recorded for this clonotype. The rearrangement uses TRBV12-3 or TRBV12-4 and TRBJ2-7; maybe TRBD1 (6 bases). V was shortened by 5 bases and J by 2 bases, with 16 bases between the two germline ends. CDR3 length equals 15 residues. This CDR3 is CASSPMRGSTYEQYF. For the CDR3, the DNA is TGTGCCAGCAGTCCCATGAGGGGGAGTACCTACGAGCAGTACTTC.

The genes are TRBV5-1 and TRBJ2-7, with TRBD1 identical over 7 bases. There are 15 residues in the CDR3. The V gene's germline CDR1 is SGHRS and CDR2 YFSETQ. Trimming at V came to 3 bases and at J to 0 bases, leaving 6 bases not matched to a gene. In DNA, the CDR3 is TGCGCCAGCAGCTCACAGGGGACGGGCTCCTACGAGCAGTACTTC. Protein: CASSSQGTGSYEQYF.

The table lists this clonotype with many counts. The rearrangement links TRBV2 to TRBJ2-4; D is ambiguous. Germline V CDR1 and CDR2: SNHLY, FYNNEI. This CDR3 contains 12 residues. V dropped 4 bases and J dropped 8 bases, with 9 bases sitting between them. CDR3 sequence: CASSGSQDIQYF. The CDR3 coding sequence is TGTGCCAGCAGTGGTTCCCAAGACATTCAGTACTTC. The full variable domain, rest sourced from reference TRBV2 and TRBJ2-4, is EPEVTQTPSHQVTQMGQEVILRCVPISNHLYFYWYRQILGQKVEFLVSFYNNEISEKSEIFDDQFSVERPDGSNFTLKIRSTKLEDSAMYFCASSGSQDIQYFGAGTRLSVL.

This clonotype was detected a few times. The V gene is TRBV15, the J gene TRBJ1-4; D uncertain. The V gene's germline CDR1 is LNHNV and CDR2 YYDKDF (reference sequence). V was clipped by 6 bases and J by 6 bases, with 8 bases between them. This CDR3 spans 12 amino acids. The CDR3 bases are TGTGCCACCAGAGGAGACGATGAAAAACTGTTTTTT. Translating gives CATRGDDEKLFF.